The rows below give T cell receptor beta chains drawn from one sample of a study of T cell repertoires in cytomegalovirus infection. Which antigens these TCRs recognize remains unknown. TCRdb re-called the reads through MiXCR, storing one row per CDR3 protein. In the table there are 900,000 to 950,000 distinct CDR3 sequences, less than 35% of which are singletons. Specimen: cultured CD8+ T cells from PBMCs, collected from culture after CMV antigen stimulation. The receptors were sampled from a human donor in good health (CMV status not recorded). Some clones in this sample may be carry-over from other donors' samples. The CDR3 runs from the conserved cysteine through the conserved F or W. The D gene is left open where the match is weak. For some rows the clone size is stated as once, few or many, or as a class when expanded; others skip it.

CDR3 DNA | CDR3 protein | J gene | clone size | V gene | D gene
TGTGCCAGCAGCTTAAGTTGGGGACAGGGGTATGGCGGTGAGCAGTTCTTC | CASSLSWGQGYGGEQFF | TRBJ2-1 | . | TRBV7-6 | TRBD1
TGTGCCAGCAGCCCCCCGGATCCGGGCCTGGTTTTTTACGAGCAGTACTTC | CASSPPDPGLVFYEQYF | TRBJ2-7 | few | TRBV7-2 | .
TGTGCTAGTGGTTTGGCACGGGGGGCTGGGGCCAACGTCCTGACTTTC | CASGLARGAGANVLTF | TRBJ2-6 | many | TRBV12-5 | TRBD2
TGTGCCAGCAGCTTTCTTATGAGGGGCCCTACCTCCTACGAGCAGTACTTC | CASSFLMRGPTSYEQYF | TRBJ2-7 | once | TRBV7-4 | .
TGCAGCGTTGAATGGCAGCCAACCGGGGAGCTGTTTTTT | CSVEWQPTGELFF | TRBJ2-2 | few | TRBV29-1 | .
TGTGCCAGCAGTTTCCGTGGCAGGAGTCAGCCCCAGCATTTT | CASSFRGRSQPQHF | TRBJ1-5 | few | TRBV27 | .
TGTGCCAGCAGCTTAGTAGCCTCGACAGGGCCCCAAGAGACCCAGTACTTC | CASSLVASTGPQETQYF | TRBJ2-5 | . | TRBV7-2 | TRBD1
TGTGCCAGCAGCCCGGGGACAGGCCGTGGGCACACCTTC | CASSPGTGRGHTF | TRBJ1-2 | . | TRBV5-5 | TRBD1
TGCGCCAGCAGCCAAGATCGGGCGGGAAGAGATGAGCAGTTCTTC | CASSQDRAGRDEQFF | TRBJ2-1 | . | TRBV4-1 | .
TGTGCCAGCAGTTACTCGCGACTAGCGGGGGATAGCACAGATACGCAGTATTTT | CASSYSRLAGDSTDTQYF | TRBJ2-3 | . | TRBV6-2/TRBV6-3 | TRBD2
TGTGCCAGCAGCCAAGTCGACCCAGGGCTGTACAATGAGCAGTTCTTC | CASSQVDPGLYNEQFF | TRBJ2-1 | . | TRBV14 | .
TGTGCCAGCAGCGTAGGGGGACAGCTCACTGAAGCTTTCTTT | CASSVGGQLTEAFF | TRBJ1-1 | . | TRBV9 | TRBD1
TGTGCCAGTAGTATAGATTCACAGGGGTATGGCTACACCTTC | CASSIDSQGYGYTF | TRBJ1-2 | . | TRBV19 | TRBD1
TGTGCCAGCAGCTCCGGGGGGGGCTTAAATCAGCCCCAGCATTTT | CASSSGGGLNQPQHF | TRBJ1-5 | . | TRBV12-3/TRBV12-4 | .
TGTGCCAGCAGTAATTGGGGTATCTACAAGCAGTACTTC | CASSNWGIYKQYF | TRBJ2-7 | . | TRBV27 | .
TGTGCCACCAGTGATGGGGACAGGGCTGATGAGCAGTTCTTC | CATSDGDRADEQFF | TRBJ2-1 | . | TRBV24-1 | TRBD1
TGTGCCATCAGTGGGCAGGGAGGCACTGAAGCTTTCTTT | CAISGQGGTEAFF | TRBJ1-1 | many | TRBV10-3 | .
TGTGCCAGCAGTACCCGGACAGGGCAAGTCTATGGCTACACCTTC | CASSTRTGQVYGYTF | TRBJ1-2 | few | TRBV28 | TRBD1
TGTGCCACCAGCCTTGGGACAGGCTATAGCAATCAGCCCCAGCATTTT | CATSLGTGYSNQPQHF | TRBJ1-5 | . | TRBV12-3/TRBV12-4 | TRBD1
TGTGCCAGCAGCTTAGGGCAGTCGGCCCATGAGCAGTTCTTC | CASSLGQSAHEQFF | TRBJ2-1 | . | TRBV7-9 | .
TGTGCCAGCAGCTCGGGGGCGCCTTGGGAGACCCAGTACTTC | CASSSGAPWETQYF | TRBJ2-5 | . | TRBV11-2 | .
TGTGCCAGTCGGGGAACAGGGCGGAACACTGAAGCTTTCTTT | CASRGTGRNTEAFF | TRBJ1-1 | . | TRBV11-2 | .
TGCAGCGTTGAACCGGGACAGGGGGCTTACAATGAGCAGTTCTTC | CSVEPGQGAYNEQFF | TRBJ2-1 | . | TRBV29-1 | TRBD1
TGTGCCAGCAGCTTTGGGGGCTGGGGAGATACGCAGTATTTT | CASSFGGWGDTQYF | TRBJ2-3 | few | TRBV7-2 | .
TGTGTCACCGGACAAGGGGGCGAGTCCAAAAACATTCAGTACTTC | CVTGQGGESKNIQYF | TRBJ2-4 | once | TRBV27 | TRBD1
TGCGCCAGCAGCTTGTTAGGACGGAGCAGCACAGATACGCAGTATTTT | CASSLLGRSSTDTQYF | TRBJ2-3 | . | TRBV5-1 | .
TGTGCCAGCAGTCCCATGGGGGGAAGTCAGCCCCAGCATTTT | CASSPMGGSQPQHF | TRBJ1-5 | . | TRBV27 | .
TGTGCCACGAACTCCATCCCAGACAGGCTGACTGGAAACACCATATATTTT | CATNSIPDRLTGNTIYF | TRBJ1-3 | . | TRBV2 | .
TGTGCCAGCAGCCGAGGGGGCGGGGGTATTTACGAGCAGTACTTC | CASSRGGGGIYEQYF | TRBJ2-7 | . | TRBV4-1 | .
TGCAGTGCTAGTGACCCCGGACTCTATGGCTACACCTTC | CSASDPGLYGYTF | TRBJ1-2 | . | TRBV20-1 | .
TGTGCCAGCAGTTACTACGGCTTTGGGAACACTGAAGCTTTCTTT | CASSYYGFGNTEAFF | TRBJ1-1 | . | TRBV6-5 | .
TGTGCCAGCAGTTCCCCCTACTGGGGGGTGGGCACAGATACGCAGTATTTT | CASSSPYWGVGTDTQYF | TRBJ2-3 | many | TRBV12-3/TRBV12-4 | .
TGTGCCAGCAGCTTGAGTAGCTCTGGAAACACCATATATTTT | CASSLSSSGNTIYF | TRBJ1-3 | few | TRBV7-8 | .
TGTGCCAGCAGTTACGACAGCCTGGGAGAGACCCAGTACTTC | CASSYDSLGETQYF | TRBJ2-5 | . | TRBV6-2/TRBV6-3 | .
TGTGCCAGCAGTTACTCAGGGATTCGAAATGGCTACACCTTC | CASSYSGIRNGYTF | TRBJ1-2 | few | TRBV6-2/TRBV6-3 | .
TGTGCCAGCAGCCCCTTCTCATCAGGGGAGGGTTACTCAGGCGGCTACACCTTC | CASSPFSSGEGYSGGYTF | TRBJ1-2 | . | TRBV4-2 | .